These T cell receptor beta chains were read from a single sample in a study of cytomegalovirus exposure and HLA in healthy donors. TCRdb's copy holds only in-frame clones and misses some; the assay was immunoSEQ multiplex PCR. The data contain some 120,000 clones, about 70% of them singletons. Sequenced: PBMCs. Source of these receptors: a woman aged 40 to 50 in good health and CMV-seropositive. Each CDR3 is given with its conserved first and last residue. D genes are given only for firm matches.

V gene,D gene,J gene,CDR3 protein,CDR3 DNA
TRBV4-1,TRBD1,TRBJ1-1,CASSRGQGPRTEAFF,TGCGCCAGCAGCCGTGGACAGGGGCCGCGCACTGAAGCTTTCTTT
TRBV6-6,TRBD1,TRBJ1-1,CASSYRGRVTEAFF,TGTGCCAGCAGTTACAGGGGGCGGGTCACTGAAGCTTTCTTT
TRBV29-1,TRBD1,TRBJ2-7,CSALDRVGSYEQYF,TGCAGCGCCCTGGACAGGGTAGGCTCCTACGAGCAGTACTTC
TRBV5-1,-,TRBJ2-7,CASSLAEPYEQYF,TGCGCCAGCAGCTTGGCCGAGCCTTACGAGCAGTACTTC
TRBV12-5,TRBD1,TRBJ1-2,CASVPGGQVTGYGYTF,TGTGCTAGTGTTCCGGGGGGACAGGTCACAGGCTATGGCTACACCTTC
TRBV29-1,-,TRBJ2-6,CSVDAGAGANVLTF,TGCAGCGTTGATGCGGGTGCTGGGGCCAACGTCCTGACTTTC
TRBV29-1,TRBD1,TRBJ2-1,CSVLGGGHNEQFF,TGCAGCGTTCTAGGGGGCGGCCACAATGAGCAGTTCTTC
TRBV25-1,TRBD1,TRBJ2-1,CASSAGTASYNEQFF,TGTGCCAGCAGTGCAGGGACAGCGAGTTACAATGAGCAGTTCTTC
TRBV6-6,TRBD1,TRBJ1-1,CASSWTGDTEAFF,TGTGCCAGCAGCTGGACAGGTGACACTGAAGCTTTCTTT
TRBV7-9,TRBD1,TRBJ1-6,CASSSGQLNSPLHF,TGTGCCAGCAGCTCGGGACAGCTTAATTCACCCCTCCACTTT
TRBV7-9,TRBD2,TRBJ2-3,CASSLVSGRTDTQYF,TGTGCCAGCAGCTTAGTGAGCGGGAGAACAGATACGCAGTATTTT
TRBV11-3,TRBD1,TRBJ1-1,CASSATRQGRNEAFF,TGTGCCAGCAGCGCGACGAGACAGGGGCGTAACGAAGCTTTCTTT
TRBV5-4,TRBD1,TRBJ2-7,CASSFGTDHYEQYF,TGTGCCAGCAGCTTCGGGACAGACCATTACGAGCAGTACTTC
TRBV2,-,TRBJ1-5,CASSAGTSNQPQHF,TGTGCCAGCAGTGCCGGGACATCTAATCAGCCCCAGCATTTT
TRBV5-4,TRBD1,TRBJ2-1,CASSWGTALGDNEQFF,TGTGCCAGCAGCTGGGGGACAGCCCTTGGGGACAATGAGCAGTTCTTC
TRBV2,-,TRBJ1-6,CASSLQGRNSPLHF,TGTGCCAGCAGCCTACAGGGTAGAAATTCACCCCTCCACTTT